Below are 32 T cell receptor beta chains sequenced from a single sample in a study of blood T cells in healthy people across ages. The authors ran a second PCR of about 6 to 11 cycles using a sample-barcoded 5' primer and a J-beta primer mix. A single record per CDR3 protein comes from TCRdb applying MiXCR to the 5' RACE reads. The sample yields around 850,000 distinct CDR3 sequences, 35% to 40% seen once. The sample taken for sequencing was blood. Receptors originate from a man younger than 30 in good health.

The J gene is TRBJ2-7, the V gene TRBV3-1; 8 nucleotides align to TRBD2. Germline assignment: CDR1 LGHDT and CDR2 YNNKEL (reference sequence). V shed 1 base and J 7 bases; nucleotides not matched to a gene: 12. The CDR3 is 16 residues long. The CDR3 coding sequence is TGTGCCAGCAGCCAAGGGAGCGGGGGTTTTTACAATGAGCAGTACTTC. This encodes CASSQGSGGFYNEQYF.

The chain is built from TRBV7-6 and TRBJ1-4; perhaps TRBD1 as D (6 bases). V dropped 5 bases and J dropped 8 bases, with 24 bases sitting between them. The length of the CDR3 is 17 residues. Germline V gene data show CDR1 as SGHVS and CDR2 as FNYEAQ. The CDR3 DNA reads TGTGCCAGCAGCCCCCGACAGGAGAATCTCGGGTTGGAAAAACTGTTTTTT. This codes for CASSPRQENLGLEKLFF.

This clonotype appeared a few times. The chain recombines TRBV7-8 with TRBJ2-3; no reliable D call. The germline gives CDR1 SGHVS, CDR2 FQNEAQ. The CDR3 spans 16 residues. V dropped 5 bases and J dropped 0 bases, with 15 bases sitting between them. In nucleotides, the CDR3 is TGTGCCAGCAGCACCCGATGGGCTGAAAGCACAGATACGCAGTATTTT. Its protein is CASSTRWAESTDTQYF.

For this clonotype: This may be a read error: a much more frequent sequence differs by one nucleotide. The chain has TRBV5-1 and TRBJ1-2; tentatively, D is TRBD1 (6 bases). Germline-derived CDR1 and CDR2 are SGHRS and YFSETQ. The CDR3 consists of 16 residues. The CDR3 spells CDSSLGAGNSDYGYTF. CDR3 nucleotide sequence: TGCGACAGCAGCTTGGGGGCAGGGAATTCCGACTATGGCTACACCTTC.

This clonotype was recorded a few times. The genes are TRBV7-8 and TRBJ1-2; 7 bases line up with TRBD1. The V gene end was trimmed by 3 bases and the J gene end by 5 bases; junction bases not matched to a gene: 6. CDR1 is SGHVS and CDR2 is FQNEAQ in the germline V gene. There are 14 residues in the CDR3. The CDR3 DNA reads as TGTGCCAGCAGCTTGGGGCAGGGGGTGTATGGCTACACCTTC. Its protein product is CASSLGQGVYGYTF.

The chain links TRBV5-1 to TRBJ1-1; no clear D. The CDR3 has 15 residues. Germline V gives CDR1 SGHRS, CDR2 YFSETQ. V dropped 4 bases and J dropped 1 base, with 14 bases sitting between them. The CDR3, as DNA: TGCGCCAGCAGCCCCCAGCTAAAAGAGAACACTGAAGCTTTCTTT. It encodes CASSPQLKENTEAFF.

This clonotype was counted only a few times. The gene calls are TRBV4-2 and TRBJ2-6; D remains ambiguous. Germline-derived CDR1 and CDR2 are LGHNA and YNFKEQ. CDR3 size: 20 residues. V was clipped by 0 bases and J by 0 bases, with 18 bases between them. CDR3 protein: CASSQDNKIPTLSGANVLTF. DNA of the CDR3: TGTGCCAGCAGCCAAGATAACAAGATTCCGACCCTCTCTGGGGCCAACGTCCTGACTTTC.

Concerning this clonotype itself: The germline gene is not matched at one end of the junction; a read error may be the cause. The gene calls are TRBV12-3 or TRBV12-4 and TRBJ2-5; perhaps TRBD1 as D (6 bases). The length of the CDR3 is 12 residues. The CDR3 is CAGSRTDHEQYF. The CDR3 DNA sequence: TGTGCCGGCAGTCGGACAGACCATGAGCAGTACTTC.

The chain uses TRBV6-6 and TRBJ2-3; TRBD1 might be the D (6 bases). This CDR3 region has 14 residues. Trimming shortened V by 6 bases and J by 3 bases, and 13 bases separated the two germline ends. Germline V gives CDR1 MNHNY, CDR2 SVGAGI (reference sequence). In DNA, the CDR3 is TGTGCCAGCAGCGACGGAACAGGGACAGATACGCAGTATTTT. Residues: CASSDGTGTDTQYF.

The rearrangement joins TRBV25-1 to TRBJ1-4, with D unresolved. V lost 11 bases to trimming and J lost 8 bases, with 15 bases between them. The germline V gene encodes CDR1 MGHDK and CDR2 SYGVNS. The CDR3 loop spans 12 amino acids. The CDR3 sequence is CASSGVREKLFF. The CDR3, as DNA: TGTGCCTCTAGTGGCGTGAGGGAAAAACTGTTTTTT.

This clonotype showed up many times. V usage is TRBV20-1 and J usage is TRBJ1-2; TRBD1 might be the D (5 bases). V lost 0 bases and J 5 bases, leaving 13 bases between the germline ends. Looked up from germline, CDR1 is DFQATT and CDR2 is SNEGSKA (reference sequence). The CDR3 consists of 14 residues. The CDR3 reads CSARDLGALYGYTF. The DNA for the CDR3 is TGCAGTGCTAGAGATTTAGGGGCACTGTATGGCTACACCTTC.

This rearrangement joins TRBV4-3 to TRBJ2-3; 10 nucleotides agree with TRBD2. CDR3 length: 17 amino acids. V dropped 0 bases and J dropped 5; count of bases not matched to a gene: 8. Germline V gene data show CDR1 as LGHNA and CDR2 as YSLEER. CDR3 coding DNA: TGCGCCAGCAGCCAAGATGGTCTAGCGGGGGTCAAAGATACGCAGTATTTT. Its translation: CASSQDGLAGVKDTQYF.

In this sample, this clonotype turned up many times. The chain employs TRBV12-3 or TRBV12-4 and TRBJ2-5; D unclear. The CDR3 sequence is 11 residues long. V lost 6 bases and J lost 3, with 5 bases in between. CDR3 sequence: CASSWKETQYF. The CDR3 coding sequence is TGTGCCAGCAGCTGGAAAGAGACCCAGTACTTC.

This sequence joins TRBV2 and TRBJ2-1; 10 bases fit TRBD2. The trim removed 2 bases at V and 6 bases at J, leaving 13 bases unmatched. CDR1 SNHLY and CDR2 FYNNEI come from the germline V gene. The CDR3 consists of 18 residues. CDR3: CASSELLAGATPTNEQFF. As DNA, the CDR3 is TGTGCCAGCAGTGAACTGCTAGCGGGGGCGACTCCTACCAATGAGCAGTTCTTC. Full variable domain (rest looked up from reference TRBV2 and TRBJ2-1): EPEVTQTPSHQVTQMGQEVILRCVPISNHLYFYWYRQILGQKVEFLVSFYNNEISEKSEIFDDQFSVERPDGSNFTLKIRSTKLEDSAMYFCASSELLAGATPTNEQFFGPGTRLTVL.

This clonotype has just a few counts. This rearrangement joins TRBV6-5 to TRBJ1-2, with D possibly matching TRBD1 (6 bases). The CDR3 is 15 amino acids. V lost 7 bases to trimming and J lost 3 bases, with 18 bases between them. The germline V gene encodes CDR1 MNHEY and CDR2 SVGAGI. CDR3 DNA: TGTGCCAGCACCAAAAGCGGGGGCGCGGACTATGGCTACACCTTC. Translated: CASTKSGGADYGYTF.

The CDR3 loop is CASSLGLFLGEQYF. CDR3 bases: TGTGCCAGCAGCTTAGGTTTGTTTCTAGGCGAGCAGTACTTC. The chain uses TRBV7-9 and TRBJ2-5; D gene uncertain. The DNA end favors TRBJ2-7, so the J call may be wrong. Per the germline V gene, CDR1 is SEHNR and CDR2 is FQNEAQ (reference sequence). This CDR3 is 14 amino acids long.

Of note for this clonotype: This sequence may be a read error, since a much larger clone differs from it by one base. V and J are TRBV4-2 and TRBJ2-6; D ambiguous. The CDR3 sequence is 17 residues long. Per germline, CDR1 LGHNA and CDR2 YNFKEQ. Trimming removed 4 bases at V and 0 bases at J, with 13 bases between. The CDR3 loop is CASSLEQAYSGANVLTF. The CDR3 nucleotides read TGTGCCAGCAGCCTCGAGCAGGCCTACTCTGGGGCCAACGTCCTGACTTTC.

This clonotype was seen many times. The rearrangement joins TRBV29-1 to TRBJ2-1; D might be TRBD1 (7 bases). The CDR3 has 14 residues. V shed 6 bases and J shed 4 bases, with 16 bases lying between them. From germline, CDR1 is SQVTM and CDR2 ANQGSEA. CDR3 amino acids: CSVVTGEAYNEQFF. The CDR3 DNA is TGCAGCGTCGTTACAGGGGAGGCATACAATGAGCAGTTCTTC.

The CDR3 region has the DNA TGTGCCAGCAGCGCCGCCAGACTAGATACGCAGTATTTT. It is translated as CASSAARLDTQYF. The chain couples TRBV5-6 to TRBJ2-3; D is undetermined. Germline CDR1 SGHDT, CDR2 YYEEEE. CDR3 length: 13 residues. With 4 bases removed from V and 5 bases from J, the gap between germline ends came to 11 bases.

This chain links TRBV27 with TRBJ1-5, with no clear D. Germline values: CDR1 MNHEY, CDR2 SMNVEV (reference sequence). Trimming pared 5 bases from V and 4 bases from J, leaving 9 bases between. This CDR3 region has 13 residues. Written as DNA, the CDR3 is TGTGCCAGCAGTCCTTGGGGAAATCAGCCCCAGCATTTT. As protein: CASSPWGNQPQHF.

This chain connects TRBV7-9 to TRBJ1-1; D unclear. The germline V gene has CDR1 SEHNR and CDR2 FQNEAQ (reference sequence). This CDR3 has 14 residues. The V and J ends lost 5 bases and 4 bases respectively, with 14 bases between them. In DNA form, the CDR3 reads TGTGCCAGCAGCCCGTCCGGGTGGAGCACTGAAGCTTTCTTT. Translated, it gives CASSPSGWSTEAFF. Combining the CDR3 with reference TRBV7-9 and TRBJ1-1 gives the whole variable domain DTGVSQNPRHKITKRGQNVTFRCDPISEHNRLYWYRQTLGQGPEFLTYFQNEAQLEKSRLLSDRFSAERPKGSFSTLEIQRTEQGDSAMYLCASSPSGWSTEAFFGQGTRLTVV.

This clonotype came up many times. V is TRBV4-3 and J is TRBJ2-7; D remains unclear. Germline V gene data show CDR1 as LGHNA and CDR2 as YSLEER. There are 16 residues in the CDR3. V lost 1 base to trimming and J lost 0 bases, with 13 bases between them. In DNA form, the CDR3 reads TGCGCCAGCAGCCAAGCCCCAGGCGCAGGCTCCTACGAGCAGTACTTC. This sequence encodes CASSQAPGAGSYEQYF.

The gene calls are TRBV10-3 and TRBJ2-5; D might be TRBD2 (6 bases). The CDR3 spans 16 residues. Germline V gene data show CDR1 as ENHRY and CDR2 as SYGVKD. Between the trimmed V and J ends, which lost 3 bases and 11 bases, there was a span of 25 bases. CDR3 in DNA: TGTGCCATCAGTGATGTTGGCGGGAAGGCTTTCAATGAGCAGTACTTC. Translated, it gives CAISDVGGKAFNEQYF.

The gene calls are TRBV9 and TRBJ2-7; 11 bases agree with TRBD2. V lost 0 bases, J lost 7 bases, and 9 bases stayed unmatched. The CDR3 has 16 amino acids. CDR1 is SGDLS, CDR2 YYNGEE, per germline. The CDR3 loop is CASSVELAGDYNEQYF. In nucleotides, the CDR3 is TGTGCCAGCAGCGTAGAACTAGCGGGGGACTACAATGAGCAGTACTTC.

This clonotype has only a few counts. The chain employs TRBV20-1 and TRBJ1-5; the D gene is possibly TRBD1 (6 bases). CDR3 length: 14 residues. Germline V CDR1 and CDR2: DFQATT, SNEGSKA (reference sequence). V lost 0 bases to trimming and J lost 3 bases, with 9 bases between them. The CDR3 sequence is CSARDPGDNQPQHF. The CDR3 bases are TGCAGTGCTAGAGATCCAGGGGACAATCAGCCCCAGCATTTT.

This clonotype was detected a few times. The rearrangement links TRBV7-2 to TRBJ1-2, with a possible D match to TRBD1 (6 bases). Per germline, CDR1 SGHTA and CDR2 FQGNSA. CDR3 size: 13 residues. The V and J ends lost 5 bases and 12 bases respectively, with 19 bases between them. The CDR3 sequence is CASSVYAGEVHTF. The CDR3 coding sequence is TGTGCCAGCAGCGTATATGCAGGGGAAGTCCACACCTTC. Drawing the rest from reference TRBV7-2 and TRBJ1-2, the complete variable domain is GAGVSQSPSNKVTEKGKDVELRCDPISGHTALYWYRQSLGQGLEFLIYFQGNSAPDKSGLPSDRFSAERTGGSVSTLTIQRTQQEDSAVYLCASSVYAGEVHTFGSGTRLTVV.

This clonotype turned up a few times. V usage is TRBV15 and J usage is TRBJ2-2, with a possible D match to TRBD1 (6 bases). V was cut by 9 bases and J by 9 bases, with 20 bases left in between. From germline, CDR1 is LNHNV and CDR2 YYDKDF (reference sequence). This CDR3 has 14 residues. The CDR3 DNA reads as TGTGCCACACTACATGTAACAGGGTCATGGGAGCTGTTTTTT. As protein: CATLHVTGSWELFF.

CDR3 DNA: TGTGCCAGTAGTAGGGGACAGGGGGTGGATGAGCAGTTCTTC. As protein: CASSRGQGVDEQFF. The chain couples TRBV19 to TRBJ2-1; TRBD1 matches at 11 bases. Germline V gene data show CDR1 as LNHDA and CDR2 as SQIVND (reference sequence). The CDR3 is 14 residues long. J gave up 8 bases and V 4 bases, and 4 bases lay outside the gene matches.

V and J are TRBV5-6 and TRBJ1-4; possibly TRBD1 for D (5 bases). The CDR3 spans 14 residues. Trimming removed 0 bases at V and 8 bases at J, with 11 bases between. The germline V gene encodes CDR1 SGHDT and CDR2 YYEEEE. CDR3 nucleotide sequence: TGTGCCAGCAGCTTGGCCGGGGCGGGGGAAAAACTGTTTTTT. Translating gives CASSLAGAGEKLFF. Combining the CDR3 with reference TRBV5-6 and TRBJ1-4 gives the whole variable domain DAGVTQSPTHLIKTRGQQVTLRCSPKSGHDTVSWYQQALGQGPQFIFQYYEEEERQRGNFPDRFSGHQFPNYSSELNVNALLLGDSALYLCASSLAGAGEKLFFGSGTQLSVL.

As to this clonotype: A much larger clone differs by one base, so this may be a read error. The CDR3 loop reads CASNPTPTEGNEQFF. As DNA, the CDR3 is TGTGCCAGCAACCCCACTCCGACAGAGGGCAATGAGCAGTTCTTC. The chain has TRBV12-3 or TRBV12-4 and TRBJ2-1; the D call may be TRBD1 or TRBD2 (5 bases each). V was pared by 7 bases and J by 6 bases, with 19 bases between. This CDR3 contains 15 residues.

This clonotype was counted many times. The chain couples TRBV7-2 to TRBJ2-1, with D perhaps matching TRBD1 (5 bases). The germline V gene encodes CDR1 SGHTA and CDR2 FQGNSA. V lost 1 base and J 0 bases, leaving 7 bases between the germline ends. CDR3 length: 15 residues. In DNA, the CDR3 is TGTGCCAGCAGCTTAGTCCAGGGCTCCTACAATGAGCAGTTCTTC. Residues: CASSLVQGSYNEQFF.

V and J are TRBV4-3 and TRBJ2-6, with D hard to call. The V and J ends lost 0 bases and 4 bases respectively, with 13 bases between them. There are 17 residues in the CDR3. From germline, CDR1 is LGHNA and CDR2 YSLEER. The CDR3 nucleotides read TGCGCCAGCAGCCAAGAAAGCCCCCGGTCCGGGGCCAACGTCCTGACTTTC. Its translation: CASSQESPRSGANVLTF.